A selection of T cell receptor beta chains follows, all from one sample in a study of blood T cell repertoires in COVID-19. Method: immunoSEQ multiplex PCR; TCRdb's copy keeps in-frame clones and lacks some. The table records 200,000 to 250,000 clones, about nine tenths of them present only once. Sample: peripheral blood. These receptor sequences come from a man between 60 and 75 years old who had recovered from COVID-19. CDR3s include the opening cysteine and the closing phenylalanine or tryptophan. A D gene is named only where the DNA matches it firmly. The size entry is marked missing in some rows and otherwise reads once, few, many or a size class.

>14|TRBV6-6|TRBJ2-7|-|-
CASNPGPSEGEQYF
TGTGCCAGCAACCCCGGGCCAAGCGAGGGCGAGCAGTACTTC
>13|TRBV6-5|TRBJ2-7|TRBD1|once
CASRDPWTGGKYF
TGTGCCAGCAGAGACCCGTGGACAGGGGGGAAGTACTTC
>15|TRBV6-6|TRBJ1-1|-|-
CASSCTGSPDTEAFF
TGTGCCAGCAGCTGTACAGGGTCCCCGGATACTGAAGCTTTCTTT
>14|TRBV6-2/TRBV6-3|TRBJ1-4|-|-
CASSLRATNEKLFF
TGTGCCAGCAGTCTCCGTGCAACTAATGAAAAACTGTTTTTT
>14|TRBV15|TRBJ1-2|TRBD1|-
CATSKGQANYGYTF
TGTGCCACCAGCAAGGGACAGGCTAACTATGGCTACACCTTC
>15|TRBV11-3|TRBJ2-1|TRBD1|-
CASSPRAGGRNEQFF
TGTGCCAGCAGCCCGAGGGCAGGGGGCCGGAATGAGCAGTTCTTC
>13|TRBV18|TRBJ2-7|-|-
CASSPSLSYEQYF
TGTGCCAGCTCACCAAGCCTTTCCTACGAGCAGTACTTC
>13|TRBV6-5|TRBJ2-1|TRBD1|once
CASRTGVGNEQFF
TGTGCCAGCAGGACAGGGGTAGGCAATGAGCAGTTCTTC
>14|TRBV5-8|TRBJ1-1|-|once
CASSLAVKRTEAFF
TGTGCCAGCAGCTTGGCAGTTAAGCGCACTGAAGCTTTCTTT
>13|TRBV7-2|TRBJ2-5|TRBD2|few
CASSKSSGETQYF
TGTGCCAGCAGCAAATCTAGCGGGGAGACCCAGTACTTC
>17|TRBV3-1/TRBV3-2|TRBJ2-7|-|-
CASSQVPPGASSYEQYF
TGTGCCAGCAGCCAAGTTCCCCCAGGGGCGAGCTCCTACGAGCAGTACTTC
>15|TRBV18|TRBJ1-3|-|-
CASSPDSSSGNTIYF
TGTGCCAGCTCACCCGACAGTTCCTCTGGAAACACCATATATTTT
>16|TRBV11-2|TRBJ2-1|TRBD2|-
CASSLGFLAGVGEQFF
TGTGCCAGCAGCTTAGGTTTTCTAGCGGGAGTTGGTGAGCAGTTCTTC
>13|TRBV7-3|TRBJ2-5|TRBD1|-
CASSSDRGKTQYF
TGTGCCAGCAGTTCCGACAGGGGGAAGACCCAGTACTTC
>13|TRBV5-4|TRBJ2-7|-|few
CASKRDKSYEQYF
TGTGCCAGCAAAAGGGACAAGTCCTACGAGCAGTACTTC
>16|TRBV3-1/TRBV3-2|TRBJ2-3|-|-
CASSQDVGSGTDTQYF
TGTGCCAGCAGCCAAGATGTGGGGAGTGGCACAGATACGCAGTATTTT
>16|TRBV27|TRBJ2-2|TRBD2|-
CASRLMAGGNTGELFF
TGTGCCAGCCGTCTGATGGCGGGAGGGAACACCGGGGAGCTGTTTTTT
>14|TRBV5-1|TRBJ2-5|-|-
CASSPGQPQETQYF
TGCGCCAGCAGCCCCGGACAACCTCAAGAGACCCAGTACTTC
>13|TRBV6-5|TRBJ1-2|TRBD1|-
CASSYKQGSGYTF
TGTGCCAGCAGTTATAAACAGGGGTCTGGCTACACCTTC
>13|TRBV5-6|TRBJ1-1|-|-
CASSFNPNTEAFF
TGTGCCAGCAGCTTTAATCCGAACACTGAAGCTTTCTTT
>14|TRBV5-1|TRBJ2-3|-|-
CASSPDWSPDTQYF
TGCGCCAGCAGCCCGGACTGGAGCCCAGATACGCAGTATTTT
>16|TRBV5-5|TRBJ1-2|TRBD1|-
CASSPDGGTVNYGYTF
TGTGCCAGCAGCCCCGATGGTGGGACAGTGAACTATGGCTACACCTTC
>13|TRBV21-1|TRBJ1-2|-|-
CASSGGQNYGYTF
TGTGCCAGCAGCGGAGGACAGAACTATGGCTACACCTTC
>14|TRBV5-4|TRBJ1-1|-|-
CASSLGGANTEAFF
TGTGCCAGCAGCTTGGGGGGCGCGAACACTGAAGCTTTCTTT
>14|TRBV5-1|TRBJ1-4|TRBD1|-
CASSLTGDGEKLFF
TGCGCCAGCAGCTTGACAGGGGATGGTGAAAAACTGTTTTTT
>13|TRBV5-1|TRBJ2-5|TRBD1|-
CASSSQGTGPPDF
TGCGCCAGCAGCTCCCAAGGGACAGGGCCCCCAGACTTC
>17|TRBV3-1/TRBV3-2|TRBJ2-1|TRBD1|-
CASSQGQPQGAYNEQFF
TGTGCCAGCAGCCAAGGGCAACCACAGGGGGCTTACAATGAGCAGTTCTTC
>13|TRBV11-1|TRBJ2-3|-|-
CASSPGVPDTQYF
TGTGCCAGCAGCCCAGGGGTTCCAGATACGCAGTATTTT
>14|TRBV6-2/TRBV6-3|TRBJ1-5|-|-
CASSPTGVGQPQHF
TGTGCCAGCAGTCCGACGGGGGTTGGTCAGCCCCAGCATTTT
>18|TRBV5-4|TRBJ2-3|TRBD2|-
CASSSTSGGALRTDTQYF
TGTGCCAGCAGCTCCACTAGCGGGGGGGCACTAAGAACAGATACGCAGTATTTT
>13|TRBV9|TRBJ2-2|-|-
CASTTGSTGELFF
TGTGCCAGTACGACAGGTAGCACCGGGGAGCTGTTTTTT
>16|TRBV11-1|TRBJ2-3|TRBD2|-
CASSLIAGASTDTQYF
TGTGCCAGCAGCCTCATAGCGGGAGCGAGTACAGATACGCAGTATTTT
>18|TRBV15|TRBJ2-7|-|-
CATSREDARTMSPYEQYF
TGTGCCACCAGCAGAGAGGACGCGCGGACAATGAGTCCTTACGAGCAGTACTTC
>14|TRBV14|TRBJ1-2|-|-
CASSKGGIGYGYTF
TGTGCCAGCAGCAAAGGAGGGATAGGCTATGGCTACACCTTC
>14|TRBV27|TRBJ2-1|-|-
CASSLYGGYNEQFF
TGTGCCAGCAGTTTATACGGGGGTTACAATGAGCAGTTCTTC
>16|TRBV18|TRBJ2-7|TRBD1|-
CASSPGTGVVSYEQYF
TGTGCCAGCTCACCAGGGACAGGGGTAGTGTCCTACGAGCAGTACTTC
>14|TRBV5-1|TRBJ1-2|-|-
CASSLVGSNYGYTF
TGCGCCAGCAGCTTGGTCGGTTCTAACTATGGCTACACCTTC
>15|TRBV15|TRBJ2-2|-|-
CATSRGDSYTGELFF
TGTGCCACCAGCAGAGGAGACAGTTACACCGGGGAGCTGTTTTTT
>15|TRBV6-5|TRBJ2-1|-|-
CASSSLVSSYNEQFF
TGTGCCAGCAGTAGCCTAGTCAGCTCCTACAATGAGCAGTTCTTC
>16|TRBV19|TRBJ1-1|TRBD1|-
CASSIVTGSMNTEAFF
TGTGCCAGTAGTATAGTGACAGGGTCCATGAACACTGAAGCTTTCTTT
>13|TRBV5-1|TRBJ2-7|-|once
CASSLRGYSEQYF
TGCGCCAGCAGCCTCAGGGGATACTCCGAGCAGTACTTC
>16|TRBV19|TRBJ2-3|-|-
CASSQLRGVGTDTQYF
TGTGCCAGTAGCCAACTCAGGGGAGTTGGCACAGATACGCAGTATTTT
>15|TRBV6-5|TRBJ2-3|-|-
CASSPGDFRTDTQYF
TGTGCCAGCAGCCCCGGGGACTTTCGCACAGATACGCAGTATTTT
>13|TRBV2|TRBJ1-1|-|-
CASRSYMNTEAFF
TGTGCCAGCAGGTCTTATATGAACACTGAAGCTTTCTTT
>15|TRBV20-1|TRBJ2-3|TRBD2|-
CSASLLTSMTDTQYF
TGCAGTGCTAGTCTGTTGACTAGCATGACAGATACGCAGTATTTT
>14|TRBV5-1|TRBJ2-5|-|-
CASSLGANRETQYF
TGCGCCAGCAGCTTGGGAGCTAACCGGGAGACCCAGTACTTC
>13|TRBV10-3|TRBJ1-2|-|-
CAISEMGDYGYTF
TGTGCCATCAGTGAGATGGGAGACTATGGCTACACCTTC
>13|TRBV29-1|TRBJ1-2|-|-
CSVGQGINYGYTF
TGCAGCGTTGGGCAGGGAATTAACTATGGCTACACCTTC
>13|TRBV11-2|TRBJ1-1|-|few
CASSLGQGIKAFF
TGTGCCAGCAGCTTAGGTCAGGGGATTAAAGCTTTCTTT
>13|TRBV10-3|TRBJ1-2|TRBD1|once
CAISVGTAYGYTF
TGTGCCATCAGTGTTGGGACAGCTTATGGCTACACCTTC
>14|TRBV28|TRBJ2-3|-|-
CASSLRGREDTQYF
TGTGCCAGCAGTCTCCGGGGGAGAGAAGATACGCAGTATTTT
>14|TRBV4-3|TRBJ2-2|TRBD1|-
CASSAGQEAGELFF
TGCGCCAGCAGCGCCGGACAGGAGGCCGGGGAGCTGTTTTTT
>13|TRBV21-1|TRBJ1-2|-|-
CASSTGANYGYTF
TGTGCCAGCAGCACGGGGGCTAACTATGGCTACACCTTC
>15|TRBV5-1|TRBJ2-5|TRBD2|once
CASKLRGGPEETQYF
TGCGCCAGCAAGTTACGCGGGGGGCCCGAAGAGACCCAGTACTTC
>14|TRBV6-6|TRBJ1-5|-|once
CASSREPQYQPQHF
TGTGCCAGCAGTAGGGAGCCGCAATATCAGCCCCAGCATTTT